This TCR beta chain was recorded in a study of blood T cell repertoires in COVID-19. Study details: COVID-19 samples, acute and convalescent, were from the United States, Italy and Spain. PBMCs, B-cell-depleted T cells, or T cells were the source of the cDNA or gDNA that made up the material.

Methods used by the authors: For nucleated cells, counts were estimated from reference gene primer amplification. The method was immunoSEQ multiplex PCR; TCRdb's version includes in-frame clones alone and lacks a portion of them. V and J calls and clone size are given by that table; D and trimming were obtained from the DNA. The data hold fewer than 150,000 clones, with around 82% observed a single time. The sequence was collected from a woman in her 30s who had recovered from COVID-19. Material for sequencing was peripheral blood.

The CDR3 DNA sequence: TGTGCCAGCAGTGACAGAAGATTCTATGGCTACACCTTC. As protein: CASSDRRFYGYTF. The rearrangement uses TRBV25-1 and TRBJ1-2, with D unclear. Trimming pared 3 bases from V and 4 bases from J, leaving 9 bases between. Looked up from germline, CDR1 is MGHDK and CDR2 is SYGVNS. This CDR3 region has 13 residues.